Within the sample, the clone carrying this T cell receptor (delta chain) is medium-sized (0.01 to 0.1%). TCRdb re-analyzed the RT-PCR reads via CATT. The sample holds 5,500 to 7,000 delta-chain clones, nearly 25% seen once. V lost 3 bases and J 0 bases, leaving 13 bases between the germline ends. CDR3 length: 15 residues. CDR1 is GEAIGNYY and CDR2 is EKD in the germline V gene. The data stem from a study of gamma-delta T cells after stem cell transplantation. The sequence came from a human donor. It is not recorded whose cells these are; they may come from a transplant donor. The V call is TRDV2, the J call TRDJ1, with no clear D. Specimen: gamma-delta T cells. The CDR3 sequence is CACDSLTMNTDKLIF. The CDR3 DNA sequence: TGTGCCTGTGACTCCCTTACTATGAACACCGATAAACTCATCTTT.